A selection of T cell receptor beta chains follows, all from one sample in a study of blood T cell repertoires in COVID-19. Sequenced by immunoSEQ multiplex PCR; TCRdb stores in-frame clones only, minus some. The table records tens of thousands of clones, 80% of them present only once. The sequenced sample was peripheral blood. Every receptor here comes from a woman older than 75 with acute or convalescent COVID-19. The CDR3 runs from the conserved cysteine through the conserved F or W. The D gene is left open where the match is weak. Not all rows give a size; the values are once, few, many and, for expanded clones, a class.

CDR3aa	CDR3nt	d_gene	j_gene	abundance	v_gene
CSVARGPGELFF	TGCAGCGTGGCCCGAGGTCCCGGGGAGCTGTTTTTT	NA	TRBJ2-2	once	TRBV29-1
CASSRGLADSYNEQFF	TGCGCCAGCAGCAGGGGACTAGCGGACTCCTACAATGAGCAGTTCTTC	TRBD2	TRBJ2-1	NA	TRBV5-1
CASSVGSGRPEENIQYF	TGTGCCAGCAGTGTTGGAAGCGGGAGGCCTGAGGAAAACATTCAGTACTTC	TRBD2	TRBJ2-4	NA	TRBV25-1
CAISGPEETQYF	TGTGCCATCAGTGGGCCCGAAGAGACCCAGTACTTC	NA	TRBJ2-5	NA	TRBV10-3
CASSLETGLGYGYTF	TGTGCCAGCAGCTTGGAGACAGGGCTGGGCTATGGCTACACCTTC	TRBD1	TRBJ1-2	NA	TRBV5-4
CASSLLGRRANYGYTF	TGTGCCAGCAGCCTCCTGGGCCGCAGGGCTAACTATGGCTACACCTTC	NA	TRBJ1-2	NA	TRBV7-8
CAWTNIGQGLLYGYTF	TGTGCCTGGACCAATATCGGACAGGGTCTTCTCTATGGCTACACCTTC	TRBD1	TRBJ1-2	NA	TRBV30
CASSRLGGYNPYEQYF	TGTGCCAGCAGCCGGCTTGGGGGGTACAACCCCTACGAGCAGTACTTC	NA	TRBJ2-7	few	TRBV5-4
CASSLGASGASYEQYF	TGCGCCAGCAGCTTGGGCGCTAGCGGGGCCTCCTACGAGCAGTACTTC	TRBD2	TRBJ2-7	few	TRBV5-1
CASSVAGEPIWGYTF	TGTGCCAGCAGCGTAGCGGGGGAGCCCATCTGGGGCTACACCTTC	NA	TRBJ1-2	NA	TRBV9
CASSLISGNGYTF	TGTGCCAGCAGCTTAATTTCAGGGAATGGCTACACCTTC	NA	TRBJ1-2	NA	TRBV5-6
CSARDYEQFF	TGCAGTGCCCGGGACTATGAGCAGTTCTTC	NA	TRBJ2-1	NA	TRBV20-1